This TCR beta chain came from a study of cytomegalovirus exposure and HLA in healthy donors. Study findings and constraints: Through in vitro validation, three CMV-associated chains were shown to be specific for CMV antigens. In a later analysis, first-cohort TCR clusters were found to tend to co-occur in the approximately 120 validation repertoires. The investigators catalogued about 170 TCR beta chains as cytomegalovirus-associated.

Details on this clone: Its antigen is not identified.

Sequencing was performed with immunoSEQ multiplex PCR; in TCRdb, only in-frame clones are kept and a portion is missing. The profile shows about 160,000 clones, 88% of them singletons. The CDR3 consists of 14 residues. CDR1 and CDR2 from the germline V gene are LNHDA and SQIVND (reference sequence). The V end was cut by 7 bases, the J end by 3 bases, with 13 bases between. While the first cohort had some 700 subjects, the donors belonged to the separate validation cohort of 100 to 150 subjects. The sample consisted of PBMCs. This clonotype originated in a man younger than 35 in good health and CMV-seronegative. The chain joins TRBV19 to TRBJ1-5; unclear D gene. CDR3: CASKSGHNNQPQHF. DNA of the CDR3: TGTGCCAGTAAGTCAGGCCACAACAATCAGCCCCAGCATTTT.